Below are 8 T cell receptor beta chains sequenced from a single sample in a study of blood T cell repertoires in COVID-19. Sequencing was performed with immunoSEQ multiplex PCR; in TCRdb, only in-frame clones are kept and a portion is missing. The sample includes a few hundred thousand clones, 85% to 90% seen only once; the top ten take roughly 6.2%. Sequencing was carried out using peripheral blood. Receptors were obtained from a man aged 55 to 70 who had recovered from COVID-19.

J is TRBJ1-1 and V is TRBV9; D possibly corresponds to TRBD1 (5 bases). This CDR3 is 14 amino acids long. Germline CDR1 SGDLS, CDR2 YYNGEE. Deletions cut 4 bases from V and 3 bases from J, with 13 bases between. CDR3 nucleotide sequence: TGTGCCAGCAGCCCAGGGATCTGGGACACTGAAGCTTTCTTT. Protein: CASSPGIWDTEAFF.

This clone was recorded once. The CDR3 protein is CATSDPRPGEGDTQYF. CDR3 in DNA: TGTGCCACCAGTGATCCCCGCCCAGGGGAGGGTGATACGCAGTATTTT. The V gene is TRBV24-1, the J gene TRBJ2-3, with a weak D call TRBD2 (7 bases). The CDR3 contains 16 residues. CDR1 is KGHDR, CDR2 SFDVKD, per germline. V lost 3 bases and J lost 6, with 18 bases in between.

The gene calls are TRBV18 and TRBJ1-2, with D hard to call. V was shortened by 1 base and J by 3 bases, with 9 bases between the two germline ends. This CDR3 region has 14 residues. The germline V gene has CDR1 KGHSH and CDR2 LQKENI. The CDR3 reads CASSPQSRDYGYTF. The DNA of the CDR3 is TGTGCCAGCTCACCACAGTCCCGCGACTATGGCTACACCTTC. Supplemented by reference TRBV18 and TRBJ1-2, the full variable domain reads NAGVMQNPRHLVRRRGQEARLRCSPMKGHSHVYWYRQLPEEGLKFMVYLQKENIIDESGMPKERFSAEFPKEGPSILRIQQVVRGDSAAYFCASSPQSRDYGYTFGSGTRLTVV.

V is TRBV9 and J is TRBJ1-3; the match to TRBD1 covers 8 bases. The CDR3 is 15 amino acids. V gave up 0 bases and J gave up 6 bases; unmatched junction bases: 5. The V gene's germline CDR1 is SGDLS and CDR2 YYNGEE. The CDR3, as DNA: TGTGCCAGCAGCGTAGAGGCACAGGGGGTAAACACCATATATTTT. Amino acid sequence: CASSVEAQGVNTIYF.

The chain combines TRBV4-1 with TRBJ1-5; D is unresolved. The germline gives CDR1 MGHRA, CDR2 YSYEKL. The CDR3 totals 14 residues. Trimming stripped 6 bases from V and 4 bases from J, with 13 bases between. This chain's CDR3 is CASSRPDGNQPQHF. For the CDR3, the DNA is TGCGCCAGCAGTCGACCCGACGGGAATCAGCCCCAGCATTTT.

V usage is TRBV19 and J usage is TRBJ2-3; 12 nucleotides line up with TRBD2. The CDR3 is 15 amino acids. Trimming cost V 3 bases and J 6 bases; bases outside gene matches: 4. The germline CDR1 and CDR2 sequences are LNHDA and SQIVND (reference sequence). CDR3: CASSMYLAGGDTQYF. The CDR3 DNA is TGTGCCAGTAGTATGTATCTAGCGGGAGGGGATACGCAGTATTTT.

This chain connects TRBV7-3 to TRBJ2-1; TRBD2 is a possible D gene (5 bases). The CDR3 sequence is 13 residues long. Per the germline V gene, CDR1 is SGHTA and CDR2 is FQGTGA. Trimming shortened V by 5 bases and J by 6 bases, and 11 bases separated the two germline ends. The CDR3 DNA reads TGTGCCAGCAGCCTTCAGAGCGGCAATGAGCAGTTCTTC. Residues: CASSLQSGNEQFF.

Details on this clone: This specimen includes other DNA sequences encoding the same CDR3. The CDR3 region is CAISQNTGELFF. The CDR3 DNA sequence: TGTGCCATCAGTCAGAACACCGGGGAGCTGTTTTTT. The rearrangement links TRBV10-3 to TRBJ2-2; D is unclear. V lost 5 bases, J lost 1 base, and 2 bases lay in between. This CDR3 region has 12 residues. CDR1 ENHRY and CDR2 SYGVKD come from the germline V gene.